This entry features one T cell receptor beta chain sequence. Its target is unknown. The data originate from a study of T cells in localized non-small cell lung cancer. Germline V gives CDR1 SGHKS, CDR2 YYEKEE (reference sequence). Germline trimming cut 4 bases from V and 6 bases from J; bases unmatched to any gene: 9. The length of the CDR3 is 15 residues. Study conclusions and caveats: There was higher T cell clonality in uninvolved adjacent lung than in tumor, and it was highest there.

Method: immunoSEQ multiplex PCR; TCRdb's copy keeps in-frame clones and lacks some. The table includes approximately 29,000 clones, 80% to 85% detected once. Sequenced here: peripheral blood mononuclear cells, sampled before any cancer treatment. The gene calls are TRBV5-5 and TRBJ2-1; TRBD1 agrees at 8 bases. The TCR sequence derives from a man between 40 and 69 years old with stage III lung adenocarcinoma. CDR3 in amino acids: CASSPISDRVNEQFF. In nucleotides, the CDR3 is TGTGCCAGCAGCCCAATTTCGGACAGGGTCAATGAGCAGTTCTTC.